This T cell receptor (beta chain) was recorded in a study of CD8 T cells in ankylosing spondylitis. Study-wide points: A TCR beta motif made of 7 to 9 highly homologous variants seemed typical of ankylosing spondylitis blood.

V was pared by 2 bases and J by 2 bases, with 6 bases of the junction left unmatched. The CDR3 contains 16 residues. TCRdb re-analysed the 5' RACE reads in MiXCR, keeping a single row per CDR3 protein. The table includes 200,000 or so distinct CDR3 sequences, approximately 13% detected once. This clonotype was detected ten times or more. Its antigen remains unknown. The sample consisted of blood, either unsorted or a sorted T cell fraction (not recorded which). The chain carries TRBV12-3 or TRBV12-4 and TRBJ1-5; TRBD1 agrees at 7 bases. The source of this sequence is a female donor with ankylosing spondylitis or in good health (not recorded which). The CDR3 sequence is CASSLITGAGNQPQHF. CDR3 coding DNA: TGTGCCAGCAGTTTAATCACAGGGGCGGGCAATCAGCCCCAGCATTTT.